The 9 T cell receptor beta chains in this list originate from one sample, sequenced in a study of CD8 T cells in ankylosing spondylitis. Points from the study as a whole: A TCR beta motif of fewer than 10 highly homologous variants seemed to mark ankylosing spondylitis blood.

No antigen has been assigned to these receptors. TCRdb redid the calling of the 5' RACE reads with MiXCR, one entry per CDR3 protein. The data hold under 550,000 distinct CDR3 sequences, with roughly 26% observed a single time. Input material: blood, either unsorted or a sorted T cell fraction (not recorded which). These receptors all come from a male donor with ankylosing spondylitis.

This clonotype has just a few counts. The V and J genes are TRBV3-1 and TRBJ2-5; D is unresolved. V lost 1 base, J lost 7 bases, and 13 bases lay in between. CDR1 and CDR2 from the germline V gene are LGHDT and YNNKEL (reference sequence). The CDR3 sequence is 14 residues long. The CDR3 region is CASSQVLEFGTQYF. Written as DNA, the CDR3 is TGTGCCAGCAGCCAAGTGCTCGAATTTGGGACCCAGTACTTC.

J is TRBJ1-1 and V is TRBV11-2; TRBD1 might be the D (5 bases). V shed 2 bases and J shed 7 bases, with 11 bases lying between them. The CDR3 loop spans 13 amino acids. The V gene's germline CDR1 is SGHAT and CDR2 FQNNGV. CDR3 coding DNA: TGTGCCAGCAGCTTAAGAGAGGGGCTTGAAGCTTTCTTT. Residues: CASSLREGLEAFF.

The CDR3 nucleotides are TGTGCCAGCAGCCAAGTCGGGGGGGCGAGCGATGAGCAGTTCTTC. This sequence encodes CASSQVGGASDEQFF. The chain couples TRBV14 to TRBJ2-1; TRBD2 matches at 8 bases. The ends lost 1 base at V and 8 bases at J; junction bases unmatched: 7. This CDR3 is built from 15 residues. CDR1 is SGHDN and CDR2 is FVKESK in the germline V gene. The variable domain in full, with the rest retrieved from reference TRBV14 and TRBJ2-1, is EAGVTQFPSHSVIEKGQTVTLRCDPISGHDNLYWYRRVMGKEIKFLLHFVKESKQDESGMPNNRFLAERTGGTYSTLKVQPAELEDSGVYFCASSQVGGASDEQFFGPGTRLTVL.

This clonotype has a count of ten or more. The chain has TRBV5-1 and TRBJ1-5, with a weak D call TRBD1 (6 bases). The CDR3 totals 14 residues. Trimming shortened V by 4 bases and J by 2 bases, and 10 bases separated the two germline ends. Germline V gives CDR1 SGHRS, CDR2 YFSETQ. The CDR3 region has the DNA TGCGCCAGCAGCACCGGGGGCGGCAATCAGCCCCAGCATTTT. The encoded protein is CASSTGGGNQPQHF.

The chain joins TRBV5-1 to TRBJ2-3; possibly TRBD1 or TRBD2 for D (5 bases each). Germline V gene lookup returns CDR1 SGHRS and CDR2 YFSETQ. Trimming pared 4 bases from V and 3 bases from J, leaving 33 bases between. This CDR3 is built from 21 residues. As DNA, the CDR3 is TGCGCCAGCAGCCTGCACCCCAGAATTACCGGGACCAATGGCGGTACAGATACGCAGTATTTT. Translation gives CASSLHPRITGTNGGTDTQYF.

This chain links TRBV7-2 with TRBJ2-1; D not resolved. Germline V lookup: CDR1 SGHTA, CDR2 FQGNSA. The CDR3 totals 17 residues. Trimming took off 0 bases at V and 0 bases at J, with 12 bases between the two ends. CDR3 sequence: CASSLALKTSSYNEQFF. The CDR3 DNA follows: TGTGCCAGCAGCTTAGCGCTGAAAACGAGCTCCTACAATGAGCAGTTCTTC.

The gene calls are TRBV6-1 and TRBJ2-5; TRBD2 aligns across 7 bases. CDR3 length equals 15 residues. Germline CDR1 is MNHNS and CDR2 is SASEGT. V was pared by 7 bases and J by 1 base, with 9 bases of the junction left unmatched. The CDR3, as DNA: TGTGCCAGCACCAGAGGCTTAGCGGGCCAAGAGACCCAGTACTTC. It encodes CASTRGLAGQETQYF.

The chain carries TRBV20-1 and TRBJ1-5; D remains ambiguous. Germline V lookup: CDR1 DFQATT, CDR2 SNEGSKA (reference sequence). V was trimmed by 6 bases and J by 4 bases, leaving 10 bases between them. The CDR3 consists of 12 residues. CDR3 bases: TGCAGTGCCCGATGGGGAAATCAGCCCCAGCATTTT. Protein: CSARWGNQPQHF.

The rearrangement links TRBV30 to TRBJ2-7, with 8 nucleotides matching TRBD1. Germline assignment: CDR1 GTSNPN and CDR2 SVGIG (reference sequence). The junction had 4 bases not matched to a gene; V was cut back by 4 bases and J by 5 bases. The CDR3 covers 12 residues. The CDR3 sequence is CAWKSGGDEQYF. In nucleotides, the CDR3 is TGTGCCTGGAAGTCAGGGGGCGACGAGCAGTACTTC.